This T cell receptor beta chain was identified during a study of blood T cell repertoires in COVID-19. Turning to the study itself: COVID-19 samples, acute and convalescent, were from the United States, Italy and Spain. PBMCs, B-cell-depleted T cells, or T cells were the source of the cDNA or gDNA that made up the material.

The CDR3 contains 15 residues. Per the germline V gene, CDR1 is MNHNS and CDR2 is SASEGT. Trimming took 3 bases from V and 10 from J; bases not matched to a gene: 12. Original processing notes: Cell counts per sample came from amplifying reference gene primers. Assay used: immunoSEQ multiplex PCR; TCRdb lists only in-frame clones, some missing. That table furnishes V, J and clone size, whereas the DNA furnished D and trimming. The sample records 250,000 or so clones, around 83% being singletons. This clone was seen a handful of times. The specimen was peripheral blood. This TCR derives from a man aged 35 to 55 who had recovered from COVID-19. This chain uses TRBV6-1 with TRBJ1-2, with TRBD1 matching over 9 bases. The DNA of the CDR3 is TGTGCCAGCAGTGATCCTAGCCGGGGACAGGGTTACTACACCTTC. It codes for CASSDPSRGQGYYTF.